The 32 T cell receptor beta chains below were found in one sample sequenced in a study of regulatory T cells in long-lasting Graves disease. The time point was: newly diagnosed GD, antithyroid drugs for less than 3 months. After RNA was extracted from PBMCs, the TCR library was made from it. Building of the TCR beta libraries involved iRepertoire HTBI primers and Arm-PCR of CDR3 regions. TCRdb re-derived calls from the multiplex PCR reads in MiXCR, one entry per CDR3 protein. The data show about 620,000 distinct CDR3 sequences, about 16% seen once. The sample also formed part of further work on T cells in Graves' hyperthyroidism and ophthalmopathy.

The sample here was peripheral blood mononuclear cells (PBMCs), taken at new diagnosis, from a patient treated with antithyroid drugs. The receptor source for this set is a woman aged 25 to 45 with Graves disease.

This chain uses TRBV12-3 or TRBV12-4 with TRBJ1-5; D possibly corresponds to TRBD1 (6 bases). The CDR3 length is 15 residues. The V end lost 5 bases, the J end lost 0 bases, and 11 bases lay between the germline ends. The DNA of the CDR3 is TGTGCCAGCAGTCCGGGACAACCTAGCAATCAGCCCCAGCATTTT. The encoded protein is CASSPGQPSNQPQHF.

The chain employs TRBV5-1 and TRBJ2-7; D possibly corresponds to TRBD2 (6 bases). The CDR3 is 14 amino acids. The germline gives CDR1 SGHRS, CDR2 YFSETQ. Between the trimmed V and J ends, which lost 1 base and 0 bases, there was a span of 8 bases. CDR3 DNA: TGCGCCAGCAGCTTGCTAGCGAACTCCTACGAGCAGTACTTC. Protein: CASSLLANSYEQYF.

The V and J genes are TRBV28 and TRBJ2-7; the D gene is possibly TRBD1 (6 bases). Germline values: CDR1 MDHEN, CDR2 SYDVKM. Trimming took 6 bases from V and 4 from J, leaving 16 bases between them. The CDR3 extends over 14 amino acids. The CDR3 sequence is CASSSPGEMYEQYF. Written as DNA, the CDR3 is TGTGCCAGCAGCTCCCCAGGGGAGATGTACGAGCAGTACTTC. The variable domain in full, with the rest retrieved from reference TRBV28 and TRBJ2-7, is DVKVTQSSRYLVKRTGEKVFLECVQDMDHENMFWYRQDPGLGLRLIYFSYDVKMKEKGDIPEGYSVSREKKERFSLILESASTNQTSMYLCASSSPGEMYEQYFGPGTRLTVT.

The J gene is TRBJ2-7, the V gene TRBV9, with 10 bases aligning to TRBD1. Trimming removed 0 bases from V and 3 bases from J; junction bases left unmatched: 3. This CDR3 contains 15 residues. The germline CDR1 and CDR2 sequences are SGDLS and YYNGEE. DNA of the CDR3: TGTGCCAGCAGCGTAGGGACAGGGGGTTACTACGAGCAGTACTTC. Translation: CASSVGTGGYYEQYF.

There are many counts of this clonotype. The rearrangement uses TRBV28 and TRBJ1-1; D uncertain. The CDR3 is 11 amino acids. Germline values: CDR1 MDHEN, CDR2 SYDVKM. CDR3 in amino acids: CACQTVTEAFF. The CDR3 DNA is TGTGCTTGTCAAACGGTAACTGAAGCTTTCTTT.

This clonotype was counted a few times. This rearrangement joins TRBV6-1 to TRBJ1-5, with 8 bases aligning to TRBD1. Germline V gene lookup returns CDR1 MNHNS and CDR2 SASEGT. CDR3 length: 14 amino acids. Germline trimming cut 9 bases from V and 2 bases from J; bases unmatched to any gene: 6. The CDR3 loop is CASDSGQGNQPQHF. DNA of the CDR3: TGTGCCAGTGATTCGGGACAGGGCAATCAGCCCCAGCATTTT.

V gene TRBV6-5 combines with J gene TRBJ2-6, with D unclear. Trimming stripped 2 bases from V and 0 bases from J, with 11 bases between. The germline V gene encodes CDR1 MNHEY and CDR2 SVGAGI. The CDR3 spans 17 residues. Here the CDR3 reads CASSYLITYSGANVLTF. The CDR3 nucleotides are TGTGCCAGCAGTTACCTCATAACGTACTCTGGGGCCAACGTCCTGACTTTC.

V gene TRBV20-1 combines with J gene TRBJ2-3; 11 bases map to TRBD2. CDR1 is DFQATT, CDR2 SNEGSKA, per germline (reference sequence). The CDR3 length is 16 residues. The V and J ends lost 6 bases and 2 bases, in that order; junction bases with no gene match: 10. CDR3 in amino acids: CSATLAGGPITDTQYF. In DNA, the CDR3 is TGCAGTGCCACTTTAGCGGGAGGGCCGATCACAGATACGCAGTATTTT.

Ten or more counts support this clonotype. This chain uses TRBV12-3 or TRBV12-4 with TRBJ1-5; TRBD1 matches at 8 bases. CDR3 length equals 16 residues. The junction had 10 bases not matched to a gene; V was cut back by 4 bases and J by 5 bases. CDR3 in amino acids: CASSSGTGLRDQPQHF. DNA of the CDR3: TGTGCCAGCAGTTCGGGGACAGGACTTCGGGATCAGCCCCAGCATTTT.

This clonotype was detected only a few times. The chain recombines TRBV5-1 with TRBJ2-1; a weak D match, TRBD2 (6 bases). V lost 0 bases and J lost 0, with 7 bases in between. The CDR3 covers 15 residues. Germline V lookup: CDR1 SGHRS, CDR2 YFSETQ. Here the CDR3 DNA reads TGCGCCAGCAGCTTGGCGGGAGTCTCCTACAATGAGCAGTTCTTC. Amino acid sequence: CASSLAGVSYNEQFF.

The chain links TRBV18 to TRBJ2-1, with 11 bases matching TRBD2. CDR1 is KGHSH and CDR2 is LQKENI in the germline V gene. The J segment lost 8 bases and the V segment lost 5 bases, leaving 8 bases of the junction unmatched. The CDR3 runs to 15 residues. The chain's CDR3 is CASSALAGVSHEQFF. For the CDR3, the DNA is TGTGCCAGCTCAGCACTAGCGGGAGTTTCCCATGAGCAGTTCTTC.

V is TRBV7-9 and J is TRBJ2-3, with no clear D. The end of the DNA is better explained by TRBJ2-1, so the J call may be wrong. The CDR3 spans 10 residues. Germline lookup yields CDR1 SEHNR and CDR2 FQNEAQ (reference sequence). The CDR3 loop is CASSSLEQFF. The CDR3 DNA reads TGTGCCAGCAGCTCGCTAGAGCAGTTCTTC.

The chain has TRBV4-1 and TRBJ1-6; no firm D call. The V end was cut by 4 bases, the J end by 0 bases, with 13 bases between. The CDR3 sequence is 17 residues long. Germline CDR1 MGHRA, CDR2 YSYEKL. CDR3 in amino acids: CASSLVKGSSYNSPLHF. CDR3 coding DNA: TGCGCCAGCAGCCTCGTGAAAGGGAGCTCCTATAATTCACCCCTCCACTTT.

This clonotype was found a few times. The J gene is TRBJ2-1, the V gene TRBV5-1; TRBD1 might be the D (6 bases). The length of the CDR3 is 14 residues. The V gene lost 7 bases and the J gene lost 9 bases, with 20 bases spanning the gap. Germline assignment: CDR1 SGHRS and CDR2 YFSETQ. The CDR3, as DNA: TGCGCCAGCCGACATGAGGGGACATCAGGTGAGCAGTTCTTC. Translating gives CASRHEGTSGEQFF. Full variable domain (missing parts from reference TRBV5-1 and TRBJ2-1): KAGVTQTPRYLIKTRGQQVTLSCSPISGHRSVSWYQQTPGQGLQFLFEYFSETQRNKGNFPGRFSGRQFSNSRSEMNVSTLELGDSALYLCASRHEGTSGEQFFGPGTRLTVL.

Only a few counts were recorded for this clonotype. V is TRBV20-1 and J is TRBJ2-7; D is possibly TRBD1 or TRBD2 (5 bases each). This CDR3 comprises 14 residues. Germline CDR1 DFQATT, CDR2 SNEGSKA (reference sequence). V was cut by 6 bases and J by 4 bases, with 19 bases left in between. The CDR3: CSAPGRGSNYEQYF. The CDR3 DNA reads TGCAGTGCCCCGGGACGGGGCTCCAATTACGAGCAGTACTTC.

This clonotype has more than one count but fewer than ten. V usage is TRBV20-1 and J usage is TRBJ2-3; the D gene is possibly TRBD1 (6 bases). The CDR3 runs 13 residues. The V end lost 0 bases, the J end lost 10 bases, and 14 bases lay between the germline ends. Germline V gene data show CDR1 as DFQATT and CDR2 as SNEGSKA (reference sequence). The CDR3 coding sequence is TGCAGTGCTAGAGAGGGGGCTGGGGTGGCGCAGTATTTT. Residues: CSAREGAGVAQYF.

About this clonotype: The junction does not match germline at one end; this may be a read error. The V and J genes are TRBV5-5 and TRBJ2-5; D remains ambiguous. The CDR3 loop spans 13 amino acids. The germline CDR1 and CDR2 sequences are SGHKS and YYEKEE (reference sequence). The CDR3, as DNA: TGTGCCAGCAGCTTGGGCGACCGATCCCCCGGTGACTTC. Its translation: CASSLGDRSPGDF.

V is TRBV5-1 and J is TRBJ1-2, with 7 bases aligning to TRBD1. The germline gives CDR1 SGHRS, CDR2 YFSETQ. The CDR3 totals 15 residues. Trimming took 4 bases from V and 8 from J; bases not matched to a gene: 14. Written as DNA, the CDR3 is TGCGCCAGCAGCCCCTCCTCCGGGACAGTTGAAGGCTACACCTTC. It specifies CASSPSSGTVEGYTF.

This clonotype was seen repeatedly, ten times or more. The CDR3 DNA reads TGTGCCAGCAGCTTAATAACTAGTACCTCCGGGGAGCTGTTTTTT. It specifies CASSLITSTSGELFF. This chain links TRBV11-2 with TRBJ2-2; D might be TRBD2 (5 bases). The V gene lost 2 bases and the J gene lost 6 bases, with 13 bases spanning the gap. The CDR3 is 15 amino acids. Per germline, CDR1 SGHAT and CDR2 FQNNGV.

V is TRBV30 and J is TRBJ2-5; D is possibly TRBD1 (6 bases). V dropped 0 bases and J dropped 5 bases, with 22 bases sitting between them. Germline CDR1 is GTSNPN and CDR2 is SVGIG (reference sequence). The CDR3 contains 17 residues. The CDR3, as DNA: TGTGCCTGGAGTGTAGGCTGGCGGGCAGGGGCGGTGGAGACCCAGTACTTC. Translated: CAWSVGWRAGAVETQYF.

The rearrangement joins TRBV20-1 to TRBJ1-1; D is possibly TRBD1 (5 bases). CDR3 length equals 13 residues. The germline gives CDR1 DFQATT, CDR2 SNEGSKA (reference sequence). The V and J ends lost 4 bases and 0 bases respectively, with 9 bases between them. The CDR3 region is CSAKVRVNTEAFF. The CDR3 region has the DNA TGCAGTGCTAAGGTCAGGGTGAACACTGAAGCTTTCTTT.

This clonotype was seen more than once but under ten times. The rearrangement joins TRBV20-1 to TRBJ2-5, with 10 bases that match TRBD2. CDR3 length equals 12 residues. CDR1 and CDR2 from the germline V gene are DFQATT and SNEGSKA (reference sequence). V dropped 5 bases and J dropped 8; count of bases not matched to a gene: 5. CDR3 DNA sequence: TGCAGTGCTTGGACTAGCGGCCTAACCCAGTACTTC. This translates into CSAWTSGLTQYF.

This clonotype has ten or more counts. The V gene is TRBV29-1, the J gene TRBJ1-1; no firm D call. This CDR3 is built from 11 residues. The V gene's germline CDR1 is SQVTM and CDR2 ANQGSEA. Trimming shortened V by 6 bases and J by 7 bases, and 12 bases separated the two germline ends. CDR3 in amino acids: CSVTADIEAFF. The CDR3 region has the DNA TGCAGCGTCACCGCCGATATTGAAGCTTTCTTT.

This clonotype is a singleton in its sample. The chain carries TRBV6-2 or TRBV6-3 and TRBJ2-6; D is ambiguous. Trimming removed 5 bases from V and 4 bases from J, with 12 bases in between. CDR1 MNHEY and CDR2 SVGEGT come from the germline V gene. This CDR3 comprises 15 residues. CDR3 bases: TGTGCCAGCAGTGACATTGGCGCCGGGGCCAACGTCCTGACTTTC. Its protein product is CASSDIGAGANVLTF.

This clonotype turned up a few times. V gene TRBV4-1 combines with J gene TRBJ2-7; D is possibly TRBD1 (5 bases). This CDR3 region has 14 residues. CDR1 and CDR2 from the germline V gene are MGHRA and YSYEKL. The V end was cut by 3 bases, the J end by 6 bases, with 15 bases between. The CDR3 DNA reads TGCGCCAGCAGCCACCCCCTGCAGGGCCCCGAGCAGTACTTC. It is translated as CASSHPLQGPEQYF.

CDR3 protein: CASREGTYAEAFF. The CDR3 DNA reads as TGTGCCAGCAGGGAAGGGACATATGCTGAAGCTTTCTTT. J is TRBJ1-1 and V is TRBV28, with D possibly matching TRBD1 (6 bases). Between the trimmed V and J ends, which lost 6 bases and 6 bases, there was a span of 14 bases. The germline V gene has CDR1 MDHEN and CDR2 SYDVKM. This CDR3 spans 13 amino acids.

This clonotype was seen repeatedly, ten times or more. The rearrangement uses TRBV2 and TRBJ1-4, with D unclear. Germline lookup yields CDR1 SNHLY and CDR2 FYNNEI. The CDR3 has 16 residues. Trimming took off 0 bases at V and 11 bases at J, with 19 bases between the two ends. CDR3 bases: TGTGCCAGCAGTGAAGCGCCTAAGGGCGCGTCGGGGAAACTGTTTTTT. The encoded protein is CASSEAPKGASGKLFF.

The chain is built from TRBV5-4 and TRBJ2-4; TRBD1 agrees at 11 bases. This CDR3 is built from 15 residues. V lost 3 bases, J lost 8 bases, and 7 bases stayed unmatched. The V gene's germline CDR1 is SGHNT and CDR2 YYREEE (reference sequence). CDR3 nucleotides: TGTGCCAGCAGCTCCGCCGGGACAGGGGGATACATTCAGTACTTC. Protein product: CASSSAGTGGYIQYF. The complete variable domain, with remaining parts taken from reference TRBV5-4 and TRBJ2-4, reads ETGVTQSPTHLIKTRGQQVTLRCSSQSGHNTVSWYQQALGQGPQFIFQYYREEENGRGNFPPRFSGLQFPNYSSELNVNALELDDSALYLCASSSAGTGGYIQYFGAGTRLSVL.

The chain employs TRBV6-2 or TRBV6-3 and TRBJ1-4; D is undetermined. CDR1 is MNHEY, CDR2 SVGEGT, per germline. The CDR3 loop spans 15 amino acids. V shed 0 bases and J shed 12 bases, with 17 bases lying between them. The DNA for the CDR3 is TGTGCCAGCAGTTACTCGGCGGTTACGTCCGTGGAACTGTTTTTT. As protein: CASSYSAVTSVELFF.

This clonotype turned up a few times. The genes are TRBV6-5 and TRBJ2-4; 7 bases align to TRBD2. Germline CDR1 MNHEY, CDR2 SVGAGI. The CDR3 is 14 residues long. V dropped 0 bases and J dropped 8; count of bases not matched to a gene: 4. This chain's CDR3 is CASSYSTSTDIQYF. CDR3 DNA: TGTGCCAGCAGTTACTCGACTAGCACGGACATTCAGTACTTC.

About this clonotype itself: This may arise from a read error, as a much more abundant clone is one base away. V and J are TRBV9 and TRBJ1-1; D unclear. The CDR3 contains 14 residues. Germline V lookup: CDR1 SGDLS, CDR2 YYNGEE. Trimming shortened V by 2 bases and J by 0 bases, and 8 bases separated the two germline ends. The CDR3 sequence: CASSVERMNTEAFF. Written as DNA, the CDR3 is TGTGCCAGCAGCGTCGAACGGATGAACACTGAAGCTTTCTTT.

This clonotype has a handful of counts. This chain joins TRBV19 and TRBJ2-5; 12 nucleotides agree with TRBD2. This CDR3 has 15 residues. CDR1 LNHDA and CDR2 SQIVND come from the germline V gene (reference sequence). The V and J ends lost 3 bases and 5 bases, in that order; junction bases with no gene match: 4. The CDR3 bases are TGTGCCAGTAGTATCCTAGCGGGAGGGCCGGAGACCCAGTACTTC. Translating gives CASSILAGGPETQYF. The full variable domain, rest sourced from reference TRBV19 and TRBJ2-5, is DGGITQSPKYLFRKEGQNVTLSCEQNLNHDAMYWYRQDPGQGLRLIYYSQIVNDFQKGDIAEGYSVSREKKESFPLTVTSAQKNPTAFYLCASSILAGGPETQYFGPGTRLLVL.